This T cell receptor beta chain was obtained from a study of blood T cell repertoires in COVID-19. Study details: Both acute and convalescent COVID-19 samples were obtained from the United States, Italy and Spain. PBMCs, B-cell-depleted T cells, or T cells were the source of the cDNA or gDNA that made up the material.

Per the original data handling: The assay estimated nucleated cells by amplifying reference gene primers. Assay used: immunoSEQ multiplex PCR; TCRdb lists only in-frame clones, some missing. Clonal size and the V and J genes are those of that table, whereas D and trimming came from the DNA. The sample includes over 150,000 clones, about 86% of them seen just once. A few counts support this clone. CDR3 length: 13 residues. Germline CDR1 MNHNY, CDR2 SVGAGI (reference sequence). With 7 bases clipped from V and 6 bases from J, the junction kept 7 bases outside the gene matches. What was sequenced was peripheral blood. This clonotype was obtained from a man aged 45-65 years with active or convalescent COVID-19. The chain carries TRBV6-6 and TRBJ2-7; 9 nucleotides agree with TRBD1. The CDR3 DNA reads as TGTGCCAGCACCCGAGACAGGGGGGCCGAGCAGTACTTC. It is translated as CASTRDRGAEQYF.